Included here is one T cell receptor (beta chain) sequence, with context. Antigen unknown. This sample was taken from a study of cytomegalovirus exposure and HLA in healthy donors. Study results and caveats: Some segments of the V type, notably TRBV6-2 and TRBV6-3, were excluded as indistinguishable. In vitro work confirmed that a few CMV-associated chains recognize CMV antigens. Per a later analysis, HLA-associated TCR beta chains showed more clonal expansion than other, equally common TCR beta chains. The records held CMV serostatus as the only immune exposure information.

The PCR contained 60 Vbeta and 13 Jbeta primers. Clones were sequenced by immunoSEQ multiplex PCR, and TCRdb holds only the in-frame ones, with some missing. The table gives more than 200,000 clones; the top ten clones make up 0.75% to 1% of it. The CDR3 is 13 amino acids. Germline values: CDR1 SQVTM, CDR2 ANQGSEA. V dropped 5 bases and J dropped 1 base, with 11 bases sitting between them. The source of this sequence is a woman in her thirties in good health and CMV-seropositive. The rearrangement links TRBV29-1 to TRBJ1-2; D is ambiguous. Material for sequencing was PBMCs. The CDR3 DNA reads TGCAGCGTTATACGGGAGATTAACTATGGCTACACCTTC. This sequence encodes CSVIREINYGYTF.